This is a list of T cell receptor beta chains from one sample in a study of CD8 T cells in ankylosing spondylitis. One entry per CDR3 protein results from TCRdb running MiXCR on the 5' RACE reads. The sample includes about 420,000 distinct CDR3 sequences, approximately 20% seen only once; the top ten take 16%. Sequencing was done on a sample of blood, either unsorted or a sorted T cell fraction (not recorded which). These receptors originate from a male donor with ankylosing spondylitis. Both conserved end residues are part of each CDR3. Fields, in order: clone size, D gene, V gene, J gene, CDR3 DNA, CDR3 protein. The D gene is left open where the match is weak. Only some rows state a clone size, as once, few, many or a class for expanded clones.

abundance: NA
d_gene: NA
v_gene: TRBV7-9
j_gene: TRBJ2-7
CDR3nt: TGTGCCAGCAGCTTCCCCCCCCTCTACGAGCAGTACTTC
CDR3aa: CASSFPPLYEQYF

abundance: NA
d_gene: TRBD2
v_gene: TRBV6-2/TRBV6-3
j_gene: TRBJ2-7
CDR3nt: TGTGCCAGCAGAGCTAGCGGGGGGCCAAGCTCCTACGAGCAGTACTTC
CDR3aa: CASRASGGPSSYEQYF

abundance: NA
d_gene: NA
v_gene: TRBV5-1
j_gene: TRBJ2-2
CDR3nt: TGCGCCAGCTCTAAGGCACAGAACACCGGGGAGCTGTTTTTT
CDR3aa: CASSKAQNTGELFF

abundance: few
d_gene: NA
v_gene: TRBV5-1
j_gene: TRBJ2-7
CDR3nt: TGCGCCAGCAGCTTGATTACTAACGAGCAGTACTTC
CDR3aa: CASSLITNEQYF

abundance: NA
d_gene: NA
v_gene: TRBV20-1
j_gene: TRBJ1-6
CDR3nt: TGCAGTGCTGGCGGCGGAGCCCTCCACTTT
CDR3aa: CSAGGGALHF

abundance: few
d_gene: NA
v_gene: TRBV11-2
j_gene: TRBJ1-6
CDR3nt: TGTGCCAGCAGCTCATCCCGGGCCAGCTGGGATTCACCCCTCCACTTT
CDR3aa: CASSSSRASWDSPLHF

abundance: NA
d_gene: NA
v_gene: TRBV6-1
j_gene: TRBJ1-2
CDR3nt: TGTGCCAGCATGAATCCAGGGTTCGGGGGCTACACCTTC
CDR3aa: CASMNPGFGGYTF

abundance: NA
d_gene: NA
v_gene: TRBV20-1
j_gene: TRBJ2-2
CDR3nt: TGCAGTGCTAGTCGGAGCGGACCTCTCCACACCGGGGAGCTGTTTTTT
CDR3aa: CSASRSGPLHTGELFF

abundance: NA
d_gene: TRBD1
v_gene: TRBV5-1
j_gene: TRBJ1-1
CDR3nt: TGCGCCAGCAGCCACCTCAGGACAGGGAATGAACTGAACACTGAAGCTTTCTTT
CDR3aa: CASSHLRTGNELNTEAFF

abundance: NA
d_gene: NA
v_gene: TRBV5-1
j_gene: TRBJ2-1
CDR3nt: TGCGCCAGCAGCTTCGGACAGAGCTACAATGAGCAGTTCTTC
CDR3aa: CASSFGQSYNEQFF

abundance: NA
d_gene: NA
v_gene: TRBV28
j_gene: TRBJ2-7
CDR3nt: TGTGCCAGCAGTTTAGCCTCCGGGCAGTACTTC
CDR3aa: CASSLASGQYF

abundance: NA
d_gene: TRBD2
v_gene: TRBV20-1
j_gene: TRBJ2-7
CDR3nt: TGCAGTGCAGCCGGGACTAGGGGCTACGAGCAGTACTTC
CDR3aa: CSAAGTRGYEQYF

abundance: few
d_gene: TRBD2
v_gene: TRBV11-3
j_gene: TRBJ2-1
CDR3nt: TGTGCCAGCAGCTTCCGACTAGCGGGAGGGACCGAGCAGTTCTTC
CDR3aa: CASSFRLAGGTEQFF

abundance: many
d_gene: NA
v_gene: TRBV7-3
j_gene: TRBJ2-1
CDR3nt: TGTGCCAGCAGCTTAGGGGTTAGGGGGAATGAGCAGTTCTTC
CDR3aa: CASSLGVRGNEQFF

abundance: NA
d_gene: TRBD2
v_gene: TRBV7-2
j_gene: TRBJ2-1
CDR3nt: TGTGCCAGCAGCCGACTAGCCGGGTTTTCGGAGCAGTTCTTC
CDR3aa: CASSRLAGFSEQFF

abundance: NA
d_gene: NA
v_gene: TRBV5-1
j_gene: TRBJ2-1
CDR3nt: TGCGCCAGCAGCTTGGGCCCCCGGGGGGCGTCTTACAATGAGCAGTTCTTC
CDR3aa: CASSLGPRGASYNEQFF

abundance: NA
d_gene: NA
v_gene: TRBV12-3/TRBV12-4
j_gene: TRBJ1-5
CDR3nt: TGTGCCAGCAGTTTTGGCAGGGACGGTCAGCCCCAGCATTTT
CDR3aa: CASSFGRDGQPQHF

abundance: NA
d_gene: TRBD2
v_gene: TRBV4-2
j_gene: TRBJ2-1
CDR3nt: TGTGCCAGCAGCCAAGCGAAAAATAGCGGGGTCCTCAATGAGCAGTTCTTC
CDR3aa: CASSQAKNSGVLNEQFF

abundance: NA
d_gene: NA
v_gene: TRBV5-1
j_gene: TRBJ2-2
CDR3nt: TGCGCCAGCAGCTTGGCCTTACAGACCGGGGAGCTGTTTTTT
CDR3aa: CASSLALQTGELFF

abundance: NA
d_gene: NA
v_gene: TRBV7-2
j_gene: TRBJ2-7
CDR3nt: TGTGCCAGCAGCTTAGATTGGGGTTCTGGAGAGCAGTACTTC
CDR3aa: CASSLDWGSGEQYF

abundance: NA
d_gene: TRBD1
v_gene: TRBV25-1
j_gene: TRBJ2-5
CDR3nt: TGTGCCAGCAGTGACCCACACAGGGGGGAAGAGACCCAGTACTTC
CDR3aa: CASSDPHRGEETQYF

abundance: few
d_gene: NA
v_gene: TRBV5-6
j_gene: TRBJ2-1
CDR3nt: TGTGCCAGCTTATTGGGGCTCCGACCCAACAATGAGCAGTTCTTC
CDR3aa: CASLLGLRPNNEQFF

abundance: NA
d_gene: NA
v_gene: TRBV19
j_gene: TRBJ2-7
CDR3nt: TGTGCCAGTAGTTATACCGGGAAGAGCTCCTACGAGCAGTACTTC
CDR3aa: CASSYTGKSSYEQYF

abundance: few
d_gene: NA
v_gene: TRBV4-1
j_gene: TRBJ1-6
CDR3nt: TGCGCCAGCAGCCAAGCCGAGGGTGAAGGCTCACCCCTCCACTTT
CDR3aa: CASSQAEGEGSPLHF

abundance: NA
d_gene: NA
v_gene: TRBV20-1
j_gene: TRBJ2-6
CDR3nt: TGCAGTGCTAGAGTTGTGTCGGGGGCCAACGTCCTGACTTTC
CDR3aa: CSARVVSGANVLTF

abundance: NA
d_gene: NA
v_gene: TRBV24-1
j_gene: TRBJ2-5
CDR3nt: TGTGCCACCAGTGACCCAAGTCGACAGGAGCACCAAGAGACCCAGTACTTC
CDR3aa: CATSDPSRQEHQETQYF

abundance: NA
d_gene: NA
v_gene: TRBV4-1
j_gene: TRBJ1-4
CDR3nt: TGCGCCAGCAGCCAAAGGGCAGTTAATGAAAAACTGTTTTTT
CDR3aa: CASSQRAVNEKLFF

abundance: NA
d_gene: TRBD2
v_gene: TRBV4-1
j_gene: TRBJ2-3
CDR3nt: TGCGCCAGCAGCCGGGGGACTACTAGCACAGATACGCAGTATTTT
CDR3aa: CASSRGTTSTDTQYF